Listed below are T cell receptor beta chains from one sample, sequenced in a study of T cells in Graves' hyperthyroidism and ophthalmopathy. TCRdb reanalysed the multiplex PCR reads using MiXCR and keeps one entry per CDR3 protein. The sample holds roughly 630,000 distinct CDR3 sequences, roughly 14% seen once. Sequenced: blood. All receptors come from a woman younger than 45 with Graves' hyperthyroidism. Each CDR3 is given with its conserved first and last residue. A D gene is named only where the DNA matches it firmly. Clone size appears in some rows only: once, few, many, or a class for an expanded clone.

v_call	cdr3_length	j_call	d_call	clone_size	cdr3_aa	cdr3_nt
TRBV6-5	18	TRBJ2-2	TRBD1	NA	CASSYSTGGAGYAGELFF	TGTGCCAGCAGTTACTCGACAGGGGGCGCAGGATACGCCGGGGAGCTGTTTTTT
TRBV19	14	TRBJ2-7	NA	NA	CASSIGLDNNEQYF	TGTGCCAGTAGTATCGGCCTTGACAACAATGAGCAGTACTTC
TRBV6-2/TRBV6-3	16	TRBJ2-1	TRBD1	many	CASSQNRGVSYNEQFF	TGTGCCAGCAGTCAAAACAGGGGGGTCTCCTACAATGAGCAGTTCTTC
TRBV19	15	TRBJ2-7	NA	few	CASTPRRGRRDEQYF	TGTGCCAGTACCCCCCGTCGGGGCCGACGGGACGAGCAGTACTTC
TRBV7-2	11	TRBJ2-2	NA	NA	CASSSMGELFF	TGTGCCAGCAGCAGTATGGGGGAGCTGTTTTTT
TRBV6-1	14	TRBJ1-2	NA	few	CASSEGAANYGYTF	TGTGCCAGCAGTGAAGGGGCAGCGAACTATGGCTACACCTTC
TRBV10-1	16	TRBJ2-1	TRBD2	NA	CASSESAGGPRDEQFF	TGCGCCAGCAGTGAGTCGGCGGGAGGGCCTCGGGATGAGCAGTTCTTC
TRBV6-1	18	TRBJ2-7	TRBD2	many	CASRAGGTAGGITYEQYF	TGTGCCAGCAGGGCCGGGGGCACAGCGGGAGGGATAACCTACGAGCAGTACTTC
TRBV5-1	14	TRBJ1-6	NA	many	CASSLVGTNSPLHF	TGCGCCAGCAGCTTGGTAGGGACCAATTCACCCCTCCACTTT
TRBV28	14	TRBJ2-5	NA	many	CASSFDRLQETQYF	TGTGCCAGCAGTTTTGACAGGCTCCAAGAGACCCAGTACTTC
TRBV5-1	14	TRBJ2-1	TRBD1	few	CASSYGTAANEQFF	TGCGCCAGCAGCTATGGGACAGCAGCCAATGAGCAGTTCTTC
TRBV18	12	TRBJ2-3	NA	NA	CASSPLEDTQYF	TGTGCCAGCTCACCACTAGAGGATACGCAGTATTTT
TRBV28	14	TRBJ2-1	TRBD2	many	CASRRTSVYNEQFF	TGTGCCAGCAGGCGGACTAGCGTTTACAATGAGCAGTTCTTC
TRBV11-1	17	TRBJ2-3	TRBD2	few	CASSLVGTSGIADTQYF	TGTGCCAGCAGCTTAGTCGGGACTAGCGGGATCGCGGATACGCAGTATTTT
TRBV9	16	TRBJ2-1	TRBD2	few	CASSAPGGATYNEQFF	TGTGCCAGCAGCGCCCCGGGGGGAGCGACCTACAATGAGCAGTTCTTC
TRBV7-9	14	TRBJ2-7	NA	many	CASSLGRNGGEQYF	TGTGCCAGCAGCTTAGGACGGAACGGGGGAGAGCAGTACTTC
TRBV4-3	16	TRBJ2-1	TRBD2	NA	CASSQNIAGDGGEQFF	TGCGCCAGCAGCCAAAATATAGCGGGAGACGGGGGGGAGCAGTTCTTC
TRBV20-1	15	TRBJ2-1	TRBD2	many	CSARPSSGSLDEQFF	TGCAGTGCTAGACCATCTAGCGGGAGTCTTGATGAGCAGTTCTTC
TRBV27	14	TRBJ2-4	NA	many	CASSTSLAKNIQYF	TGTGCCAGCAGCACTAGTCTAGCCAAAAACATTCAGTACTTC